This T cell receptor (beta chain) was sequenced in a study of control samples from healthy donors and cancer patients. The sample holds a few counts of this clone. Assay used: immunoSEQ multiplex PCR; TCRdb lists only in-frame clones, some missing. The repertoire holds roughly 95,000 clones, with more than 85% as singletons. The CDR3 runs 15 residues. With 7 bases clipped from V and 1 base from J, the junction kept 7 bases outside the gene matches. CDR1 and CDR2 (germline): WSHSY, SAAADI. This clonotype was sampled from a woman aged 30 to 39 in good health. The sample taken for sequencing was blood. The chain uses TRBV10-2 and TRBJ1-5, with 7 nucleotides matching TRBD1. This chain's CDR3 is CASKQGVRSNQPQHF. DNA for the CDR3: TGCGCCAGCAAGCAGGGGGTGAGAAGCAATCAGCCCCAGCATTTT.